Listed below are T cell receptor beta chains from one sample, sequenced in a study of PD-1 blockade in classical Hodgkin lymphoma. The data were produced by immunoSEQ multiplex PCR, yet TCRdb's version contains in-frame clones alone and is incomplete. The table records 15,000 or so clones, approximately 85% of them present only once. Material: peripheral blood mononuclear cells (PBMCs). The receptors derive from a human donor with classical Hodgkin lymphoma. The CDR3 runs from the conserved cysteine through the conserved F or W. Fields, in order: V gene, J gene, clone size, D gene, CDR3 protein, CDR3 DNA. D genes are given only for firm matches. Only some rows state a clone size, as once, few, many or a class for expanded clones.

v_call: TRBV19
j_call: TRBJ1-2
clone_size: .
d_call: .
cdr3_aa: CASSREFGGYTF
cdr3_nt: TGTGCCAGTAGCAGGGAATTTGGAGGCTACACCTTC

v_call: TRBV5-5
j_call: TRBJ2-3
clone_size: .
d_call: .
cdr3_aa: CASSLVAERADTQYF
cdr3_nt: TGTGCCAGCAGCTTGGTAGCCGAGCGGGCAGATACGCAGTATTTT

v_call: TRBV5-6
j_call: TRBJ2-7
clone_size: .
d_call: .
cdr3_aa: CASSLPGLSGNFEQYF
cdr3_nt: TGTGCCAGCAGCTTACCTGGGTTGTCAGGGAACTTTGAGCAGTACTTC

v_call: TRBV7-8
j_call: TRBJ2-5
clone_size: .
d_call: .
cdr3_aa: CASSSGAIQETQYF
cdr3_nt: TGTGCCAGCAGCTCTGGGGCTATCCAAGAGACCCAGTACTTC

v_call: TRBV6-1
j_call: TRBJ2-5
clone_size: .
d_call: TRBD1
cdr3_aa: CASSEAWGQVIQETQYF
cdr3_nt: TGTGCCAGCAGTGAAGCTTGGGGACAGGTAATCCAAGAGACCCAGTACTTC

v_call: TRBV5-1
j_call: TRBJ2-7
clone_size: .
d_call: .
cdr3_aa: CASSSPPSYEQYF
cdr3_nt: TGCGCCAGCAGCTCTCCCCCATCCTACGAGCAGTACTTC

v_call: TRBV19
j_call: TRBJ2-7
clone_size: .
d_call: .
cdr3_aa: CASSRTAFSGYEQYF
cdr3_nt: TGTGCCAGTAGTAGGACAGCCTTTTCGGGCTACGAGCAGTACTTC

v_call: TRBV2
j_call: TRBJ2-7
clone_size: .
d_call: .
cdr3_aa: CASSELLPHLYF
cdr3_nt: TGTGCCAGCAGTGAATTACTGCCGCACCTGTACTTC

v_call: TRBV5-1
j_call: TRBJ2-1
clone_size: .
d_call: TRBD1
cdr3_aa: CASSSRQGPIGNEQFF
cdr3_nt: TGCGCCAGCAGCTCCAGACAGGGACCTATCGGGAATGAGCAGTTCTTC

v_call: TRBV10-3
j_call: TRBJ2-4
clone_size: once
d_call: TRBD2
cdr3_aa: CAISEVAGNIQYF
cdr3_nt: TGTGCCATCAGTGAGGTAGCGGGAAACATTCAGTACTTC

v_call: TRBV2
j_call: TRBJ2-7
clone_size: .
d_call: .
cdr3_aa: CASSPALAYEQYF
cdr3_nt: TGTGCCAGCAGTCCGGCGCTGGCCTACGAGCAGTACTTC

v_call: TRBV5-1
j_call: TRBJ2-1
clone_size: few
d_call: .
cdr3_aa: CASSLGGPYNEQFF
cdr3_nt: TGCGCCAGCAGCTTGGGAGGGCCCTACAATGAGCAGTTCTTC

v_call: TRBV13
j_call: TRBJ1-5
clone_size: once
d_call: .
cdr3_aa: CASSLSRNQPQHF
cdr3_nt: TGTGCCAGCAGCTTAAGTCGGAATCAGCCCCAGCATTTT

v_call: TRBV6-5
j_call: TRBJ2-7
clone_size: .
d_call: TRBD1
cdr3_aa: CASSYLMTGGLDEQYF
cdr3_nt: TGTGCCAGCAGTTACCTCATGACAGGGGGCCTAGACGAGCAGTACTTC

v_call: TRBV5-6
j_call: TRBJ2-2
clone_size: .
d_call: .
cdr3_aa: CASSLVGQGDTGELFF
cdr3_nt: TGTGCCAGCAGCTTGGTTGGTCAGGGTGACACCGGGGAGCTGTTTTTT

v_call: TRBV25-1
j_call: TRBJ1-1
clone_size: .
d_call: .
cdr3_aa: CASSEYGRPGTANTEAFF
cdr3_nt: TGTGCCAGCAGTGAATATGGGCGGCCAGGGACGGCCAACACTGAAGCTTTCTTT

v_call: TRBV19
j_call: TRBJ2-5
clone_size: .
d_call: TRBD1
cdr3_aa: CASTSRTGQETQYF
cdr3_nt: TGTGCCAGTACATCTCGGACAGGGCAAGAGACCCAGTACTTC

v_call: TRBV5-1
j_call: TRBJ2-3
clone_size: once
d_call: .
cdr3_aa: CASSSGYPDTQYF
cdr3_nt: TGCGCCAGCAGCTCAGGGTATCCAGATACGCAGTATTTT